The 28 T cell receptor beta chains presented below share a single source sample, sequenced in a study of CD8+ T cells in alopecia areata. TCR sequencing used cDNA made by reverse transcription of extracted RNA. The method was immunoSEQ multiplex PCR; TCRdb's version includes in-frame clones alone and lacks a portion of them. The sample carries around 50,000 clones, around 97% recorded once. The sample was CD8+ T cells sorted from blood, taken at week 0. These receptors came from a human donor with alopecia areata.

In this sample, this clone turned up once. The gene calls are TRBV4-1 and TRBJ2-2; 10 bases agree with TRBD2. Per germline, CDR1 MGHRA and CDR2 YSYEKL. V shed 4 bases and J 7 bases; nucleotides not matched to a gene: 6. The CDR3 has 15 amino acids. CDR3 nucleotide sequence: TGCGCCAGCAGCCTCCGGACTAGCGGCCACGGGGAGCTGTTTTTT. As protein: CASSLRTSGHGELFF.

The chain is built from TRBV27 and TRBJ2-5, with TRBD2 matching over 11 bases. The CDR3 spans 15 residues. Unmatched junction bases numbered 6, after V lost 5 bases and J lost 4 bases. Germline CDR1 reads MNHEY; CDR2 reads SMNVEV (reference sequence). In nucleotides, the CDR3 is TGTGCCAGCAGTCCCATAGCGGGGGGGGCAGAGACCCAGTACTTC. Residues: CASSPIAGGAETQYF.

The rearrangement links TRBV11-2 to TRBJ2-1, with 9 bases fitting TRBD2. The germline V gene encodes CDR1 SGHAT and CDR2 FQNNGV. The ends lost 5 bases at V and 7 bases at J; junction bases unmatched: 15. The CDR3 runs 17 residues. Written as DNA, the CDR3 is TGTGCCAGCAGCCACACCGGGGGCGGGGGGGCATGGAATGAGCAGTTCTTC. Its translation: CASSHTGGGGAWNEQFF.

About this clone: At the DNA level, this CDR3 is encoded by other sequences in the same sample as well. The chain recombines TRBV9 with TRBJ1-2, with D uncertain. The CDR3 length is 10 residues. CDR1 SGDLS and CDR2 YYNGEE come from the germline V gene. V gave up 3 bases and J gave up 4 bases, with 1 base separating them. Written as DNA, the CDR3 is TGTGCCAGCAGCGGCTATGGCTACACCTTC. The encoded protein is CASSGYGYTF.

V usage is TRBV7-2 and J usage is TRBJ2-1; 8 bases line up with TRBD2. This CDR3 contains 13 residues. Germline V gene data show CDR1 as SGHTA and CDR2 as FQGNSA. Germline trimming cut 5 bases from V and 10 bases from J; bases unmatched to any gene: 7. CDR3 in DNA: TGTGCCAGCAGCACCGGACTAGCTGGCGAGCAGTTCTTC. Protein: CASSTGLAGEQFF. Complete variable domain (other parts from reference TRBV7-2 and TRBJ2-1): GAGVSQSPSNKVTEKGKDVELRCDPISGHTALYWYRQSLGQGLEFLIYFQGNSAPDKSGLPSDRFSAERTGGSVSTLTIQRTQQEDSAVYLCASSTGLAGEQFFGPGTRLTVL.

This rearrangement joins TRBV4-3 to TRBJ2-3; possible D gene TRBD1, 5 bases. The V and J ends lost 3 bases and 1 base respectively, with 14 bases between them. The CDR3 consists of 16 residues. The V gene's germline CDR1 is LGHNA and CDR2 YSLEER. The CDR3 DNA reads TGCGCCAGCAGCCACGAGCTGCTAGGGGGCACAGATACGCAGTATTTT. Translating gives CASSHELLGGTDTQYF.

V gene TRBV19 combines with J gene TRBJ2-3; 10 nucleotides line up with TRBD2. J was trimmed by 3 bases and V by 6 bases; bases with no gene match: 9. The CDR3 has 16 residues. CDR1 is LNHDA and CDR2 is SQIVND in the germline V gene (reference sequence). The CDR3 loop is CASSNPLAGVTDTQYF. DNA of the CDR3: TGTGCCAGTAGCAACCCGCTAGCGGGGGTGACAGATACGCAGTATTTT.

This chain joins TRBV7-2 and TRBJ2-1; no definite D call. V lost 5 bases, J lost 4 bases, and 15 bases lay in between. CDR1 SGHTA and CDR2 FQGNSA come from the germline V gene. The CDR3 extends over 15 amino acids. DNA for the CDR3: TGTGCCAGCAGCCCAAAGGCCTCCCTTTACAATGAGCAGTTCTTC. It codes for CASSPKASLYNEQFF.

This chain links TRBV6-6 with TRBJ2-5; TRBD2 matches at 9 bases. J gave up 2 bases and V 5 bases, and 9 bases lay outside the gene matches. CDR3 length equals 16 residues. CDR1 and CDR2 from the germline V gene are MNHNY and SVGAGI (reference sequence). Written as DNA, the CDR3 is TGTGCCAGCAGTCCTCCCCGTAGCGGGGGTCAAGAGACCCAGTACTTC. Translating gives CASSPPRSGGQETQYF.

The V call is TRBV7-2, the J call TRBJ2-1, with D possibly matching TRBD2 (6 bases). The CDR3 is 15 amino acids. V gave up 2 bases and J gave up 9 bases, with 17 bases separating them. Germline-derived CDR1 and CDR2 are SGHTA and FQGNSA. CDR3 amino acids: CASSLRGAWGSEQFF. In nucleotides, the CDR3 is TGTGCCAGCAGCTTACGCGGGGCCTGGGGGAGTGAGCAGTTCTTC.

V is TRBV18 and J is TRBJ2-2; D tentatively fits TRBD1 or TRBD2 (5 bases each). Germline CDR1 and CDR2: KGHSH and LQKENI. This CDR3 is 15 amino acids long. Trimming took off 3 bases at V and 0 bases at J, with 8 bases between the two ends. CDR3 in amino acids: CASSPLGANTGELFF. Written as DNA, the CDR3 is TGTGCCAGCTCACCGCTGGGGGCGAACACCGGGGAGCTGTTTTTT.

The chain is built from TRBV4-1 and TRBJ2-3; 9 bases are shared with TRBD2. V dropped 2 bases and J dropped 2; count of bases not matched to a gene: 8. This CDR3 region has 17 residues. Germline V gene lookup returns CDR1 MGHRA and CDR2 YSYEKL. The CDR3: CASSQLPAGGLTDTQYF. CDR3 DNA: TGCGCCAGCAGCCAACTTCCAGCGGGGGGACTCACAGATACGCAGTATTTT.

V usage is TRBV4-1 and J usage is TRBJ2-7, with D possibly matching TRBD2 (6 bases). The CDR3 sequence is 17 residues long. Trimming took off 4 bases at V and 2 bases at J, with 21 bases between the two ends. CDR1 and CDR2 from the germline V gene are MGHRA and YSYEKL. CDR3 loop: CASSLNFGRERTYEQYF. CDR3 nucleotide sequence: TGCGCCAGCAGCCTCAACTTCGGACGGGAGCGGACCTACGAGCAGTACTTC.

The genes are TRBV13 and TRBJ2-5; D is unresolved. The J call may be in error: the DNA end matches TRBJ2-7 better. This CDR3 comprises 11 residues. The germline V gene has CDR1 PRHDT and CDR2 FYEKMQ (reference sequence). CDR3 DNA: TGTGCCAGCAGCTTCAGTGGCGAGCAGTACTTC. Translating it yields CASSFSGEQYF.

This chain uses TRBV13 with TRBJ2-5; D may be TRBD1 or TRBD2 (6 bases each). The DNA end is a closer match to TRBJ2-7, so the J assignment may be wrong. CDR3 length equals 14 residues. CDR1 and CDR2 from the germline V gene are PRHDT and FYEKMQ (reference sequence). This chain's CDR3 is CASSLGGGGYEQYF. The CDR3 DNA reads as TGTGCCAGCAGCTTAGGAGGAGGGGGCTACGAGCAGTACTTC.

The chain couples TRBV4-1 to TRBJ1-1, with 7 bases matching TRBD1. Germline assignment: CDR1 MGHRA and CDR2 YSYEKL. Trimming cost V 0 bases and J 0 bases; bases outside gene matches: 7. The CDR3 runs to 17 residues. The CDR3 DNA follows: TGCGCCAGCAGCCAAGAATGGCCGGGACAGTTGAACACTGAAGCTTTCTTT. Amino acid sequence: CASSQEWPGQLNTEAFF.

This clone showed up just a few times. J is TRBJ2-3 and V is TRBV19, with 8 nucleotides matching TRBD2. Germline values: CDR1 LNHDA, CDR2 SQIVND (reference sequence). V trimming: 2 bases; J trimming: 2 bases; junction bases outside the gene matches: 6. CDR3 size: 16 residues. CDR3 in amino acids: CASSISSGGSTDTQYF. The DNA of the CDR3 is TGTGCCAGTAGTATATCGAGCGGGGGCTCCACAGATACGCAGTATTTT. The whole variable domain, remainder taken from reference TRBV19 and TRBJ2-3, is DGGITQSPKYLFRKEGQNVTLSCEQNLNHDAMYWYRQDPGQGLRLIYYSQIVNDFQKGDIAEGYSVSREKKESFPLTVTSAQKNPTAFYLCASSISSGGSTDTQYFGPGTRLTVL.

The V gene is TRBV11-2, the J gene TRBJ2-7; D gene ambiguous. In germline, CDR1 is SGHAT, CDR2 FQNNGV. V was trimmed by 3 bases and J by 4 bases, leaving 4 bases between them. The CDR3 is made up of 11 amino acids. CDR3 sequence: CASSFNYEQYF. CDR3 DNA: TGTGCCAGCAGCTTTAATTACGAGCAGTACTTC.

The rearrangement uses TRBV7-6 and TRBJ2-5, with D hard to call. Looked up from germline, CDR1 is SGHVS and CDR2 is FNYEAQ. This CDR3 comprises 14 residues. V lost 1 base and J lost 0, with 6 bases in between. CDR3 region: CASSLVQNQETQYF. Written as DNA, the CDR3 is TGTGCCAGCAGCTTAGTACAGAACCAAGAGACCCAGTACTTC.

The chain is built from TRBV5-4 and TRBJ2-1; the match to TRBD2 covers 8 bases. CDR1 is SGHNT and CDR2 is YYREEE in the germline V gene (reference sequence). V lost 3 bases and J lost 15; bases outside the gene matches: 8. The CDR3 runs to 12 residues. DNA for the CDR3: TGTGCCAGCAGCTCGGGGGGGACTTATCGGTTCTTC. This translates into CASSSGGTYRFF.

This clone showed up just once. The chain couples TRBV7-9 to TRBJ2-7; 7 bases map to TRBD1. In germline, CDR1 is SEHNR, CDR2 FQNEAQ (reference sequence). The CDR3 runs 12 residues. V dropped 5 bases and J dropped 5; count of bases not matched to a gene: 3. CDR3 residues: CASSRQGNEQYF. In DNA form, the CDR3 reads TGTGCCAGCAGCCGACAGGGAAACGAGCAGTACTTC.

The chain has TRBV27 and TRBJ2-3, with 9 nucleotides matching TRBD2. There are 18 residues in the CDR3. Germline-derived CDR1 and CDR2 are MNHEY and SMNVEV (reference sequence). Losses at the gene ends were 4 bases for V and 2 bases for J; bases not matched to a gene: 13. The CDR3 loop is CASSSRQPGLAPTDTQYF. CDR3 nucleotides: TGTGCCAGCAGTTCGCGACAACCGGGACTAGCCCCCACAGATACGCAGTATTTT.

This clone was counted once. The germline gene is not matched at one end of the junction; a read error may be the cause. V is TRBV7-7 and J is TRBJ2-3, with 8 positions matching TRBD2. Looked up from germline, CDR1 is SSHAT and CDR2 is FNYEAQ (reference sequence). This CDR3 has 16 amino acids. Here the CDR3 reads CASSFSGGPGTDTQYF. The CDR3 DNA sequence: TGTGCTAGCAGCTTCTCGGGGGGGCCGGGCACAGATACGCAGTATTTT.

The CDR3 spells CSVASGQSSSYEQYF. DNA for the CDR3: TGCAGCGTCGCCTCGGGACAGTCGAGCTCCTACGAGCAGTACTTC. V gene TRBV29-1 combines with J gene TRBJ2-7, with TRBD1 identical over 7 bases. The CDR3 contains 15 residues. Unmatched junction bases numbered 11, after V lost 6 bases and J lost 0 bases. Per the germline V gene, CDR1 is SQVTM and CDR2 is ANQGSEA.

J is TRBJ2-3 and V is TRBV30, with D possibly TRBD2 on 6 matching bases. The CDR3 is made up of 11 amino acids. Germline CDR1 is GTSNPN and CDR2 is SVGIG (reference sequence). The ends were cut back, 3 bases at V and 5 bases at J, with 6 bases in the middle. CDR3: CAWSGGDTQYF. The CDR3 region has the DNA TGTGCCTGGAGCGGGGGAGATACGCAGTATTTT.

In DNA form, the CDR3 reads TGTGCCAGCAGCCTGATGACAGGGATCACTGAAGCTTTCTTT. This codes for CASSLMTGITEAFF. The chain employs TRBV13 and TRBJ1-1, with TRBD1 identical over 7 bases. V was clipped by 5 bases and J by 4 bases; unmatched bases: 7. CDR1 and CDR2 (germline): PRHDT, FYEKMQ (reference sequence). The CDR3 contains 14 residues.

The chain carries TRBV7-6 and TRBJ1-5; D gene ambiguous. The CDR3 has 13 residues. Trimming stripped 1 base from V and 6 bases from J, with 7 bases between. Germline loops: CDR1 SGHVS, CDR2 FNYEAQ. The CDR3 sequence: CASSLGGGQPQHF. The DNA of the CDR3 is TGTGCCAGCAGCTTAGGCGGCGGTCAGCCCCAGCATTTT.

A single count supports this clone. The chain uses TRBV7-8 and TRBJ2-3, with 9 bases fitting TRBD2. This CDR3 is 16 amino acids long. V shed 6 bases, J shed 2 bases, and the junction held 9 bases outside the gene matches. In germline, CDR1 is SGHVS, CDR2 FQNEAQ. The CDR3 region is CASSSSGGPNTDTQYF. The CDR3 DNA is TGTGCCAGCAGTTCAAGCGGGGGGCCGAACACAGATACGCAGTATTTT. Full variable domain (missing parts from reference TRBV7-8 and TRBJ2-3): GAGVSQSPRYKVAKRGQDVALRCDPISGHVSLFWYQQALGQGPEFLTYFQNEAQLDKSGLPSDRFFAERPEGSVSTLKIQRTQQEDSAVYLCASSSSGGPNTDTQYFGPGTRLTVL.